Reported below is one T cell receptor (beta chain). Which antigen it targets is not known. Base qualities are not provided; no much larger clone lies one nucleotide away. RNA was extracted from bulk unsorted tissue and checked for quality with a NanoDrop ND-1000 and an Agilent 2100. Normal lung samples were distant non-tumor tissue taken more than 3 cm from the tumor edge. The donors were newly diagnosed lung cancer patients admitted for thoracic surgery in China from August to November 2014 who had not received prior chemotherapy. Anyone who had undergone radiotherapy or chemotherapy before, or who had another cancer at the same time, was left out of the study. Pieces of surgical tissue measuring about 1-2.1 cm3 were kept in RNAlater solution and held at -80 degrees C until needed. The data stem from a study of tumor and adjacent non-tumor tissue in lung cancer (dated by TCRdb to between 2018 and 2020). About the full investigation: The cohort included around twelve adenocarcinoma, 2 squamous cell carcinoma and 1 small cell lung cancer patients. Ages among the roughly 15 patients ranged from roughly 31 to 76 years, there were roughly 10 men and 5 women, and disease was at TNM stage I to III. Sequencing generated a total of around 120 million productive TCRbeta reads, averaging around 4.2 million reads per sample. The study compared bulk TCRbeta repertoires between lung tumor tissue and matched distant non-tumor lung tissue from about 14 lung cancer patients. TCRbeta CDR3 sequencing was performed on a few dozen paired specimens, with one tumor sample and one normal lung sample collected per patient. Findings and caveats that apply to the study as a whole: Because peripheral blood was not sequenced, the blood TCRbeta repertoires of the lung cancer patients in the study went unexamined. A significantly larger cumulative share of the repertoire was made up by the top 100 clones in normal lung than in tumor tissue. Significantly higher TCR diversity (inverse Simpson) was observed in tumor tissue than in normal lung tissue (approximately 430 vs 150, P = 0.0075, Mann-Whitney U test). Only approximately 16 patients were included in the cohort, and the need for larger samples and more detailed clinical data was noted by the authors. Significantly higher TCR diversity was found in younger patients, and higher tumor TCR diversity was associated with shorter overall and disease-free survival. The sequencing platform is not named in the methods, and unique molecular identifiers are not mentioned.

The trim is 9 bases for V and 4 bases for J, with a gap of 17 bases between the germline ends. The CDR3 sequence holds 14 residues, the cysteine and phenylalanine included. Only the CDR3 portion is preserved as DNA: 42 bases, with reading frame beginning at the first base. As encoded in the germline V gene, CDR1 is MGHRA while CDR2 is YSYEKL. To prepare the library, multiplex PCR was applied. Sequencing took place on an Illumina HiSeq 2500. TCRbeta libraries were built by three rounds of nested PCR using primers (Table S4), following protocols modified from ARM-PCR. Before sequencing, PCR products in the 200-500 bp range were cut out of the gel and cleaned up using the QIAquick gel extraction kit. In the original analysis: Trimmomatic was used to clean the reads, FLASH was used to merge the reads into complete CDR3 sequences, and MiTCR was used to assign the reads to V(D)J germline segments. Clonal diversity was computed as the inverse Simpson's index with VDJtools. A read counted as productive if the sequence was in-frame and lacked a premature stop codon. In-frame beta chains were kept once TCRdb had trimmed the public reads at Q25 with fastp and called clones with MiXCR. Every entry covers one CDR3 protein and lists the most common genes and DNA from its rows. TCRdb's processing, not the authors' own work, is the source of the V and J calls. A total of tens of thousands of distinct CDR3 sequences appear in this sample, more than 65% of them only once. Around 38% of the sample rests with the top ten.

What was sequenced was distant non-tumor lung tissue. Recombination linked TRBV4-1 to TRBJ2-3; a confident D gene designation cannot be given. The sequence derives from a man between 65 and 79 years old with non-small cell lung cancer. DNA sequence: TGCGCCAGTAGACAAGTGGCAGGACCAGATACGCAGTATTTT. Its protein is CASRQVAGPDTQYF.